The entry below describes one TCR beta chain. One end of the junction is discordant with germline, which a read error may explain. The length of the CDR3 is 16 residues. The germline V gene has CDR1 MDHEN and CDR2 SYDVKM. The sample belongs to a study of blood T cells in healthy people across ages. Primed by a sample-barcoded 5' primer and a J-beta primer mix, a second PCR proceeded for roughly 6 to 12 cycles. Using its own MiXCR run on the 5' RACE reads, TCRdb lists one record per CDR3 protein. Of some 930,000 distinct CDR3 sequences in the sample, 25% to 30% are singletons; the top ten hold 10%. This sample also appeared in a second study, on T cells of mothers and their children. That publication notes: Whether pairs are related or unrelated, thymic selection shapes their TCR recombination output in much the same way.

The V and J genes are TRBV28 and TRBJ2-3, with a weak D call TRBD1 (6 bases). Sequenced sample: blood. This clonotype was obtained from a woman in her thirties or forties in good health. CDR3 sequence (DNA): TGTGCCAACAGTTTATGGGGGCGGAAAAGCACAGATACGCAGTATTTT. This codes for CANSLWGRKSTDTQYF.